This T cell receptor (beta chain) was observed in a study of T cells after yellow fever vaccination. The CDR3 loop spans 11 amino acids. The germline gives CDR1 DFQATT, CDR2 SNEGSKA (reference sequence). V was clipped by 4 bases and J by 9 bases; unmatched bases: 1. In TCRdb, the 5' RACE reads were re-called with MiXCR into one record per CDR3 protein. The table lists roughly 500,000 distinct CDR3 sequences, 15% to 20% of them singletons. The sequence was obtained from a man aged 25 to 40 who received the YFV17D yellow fever vaccine. The rearrangement links TRBV20-1 to TRBJ2-1; 9 bases fit TRBD2. The sequencing here drew on PBMCs, taken 15 days after the yellow fever booster vaccination. The CDR3 region has the DNA TGCAGTGCTAATAGCGGGAGTGAGCAGTTCTTC. Translation: CSANSGSEQFF.